The TCR beta chain under discussion was sequenced for a study of T cell responses to AZD1222 COVID-19 vaccine. TCRdb's table, derived via immunoSEQ multiplex PCR, lists solely in-frame clones and lacks some. The table includes approximately 94,000 clones, more than 75% detected once. Whole-study findings and limits: Spike-specific TCR breadth and depth grew following two AZD1222 doses. Repertoires were collected only later (after the peak T cell response had occurred). A reported finding is that nearly half of spike-specific TCRs target unmutated variant regions.

As to this clone: Its specificity is unknown.

The V end was cut by 1 base, the J end by 0 bases, with 18 bases between. CDR1 is SEHNR and CDR2 is FQNEAQ in the germline V gene (reference sequence). This CDR3 has 19 residues. The sample here was peripheral blood, taken on day 0 of AZD1222 vaccination. The clonotype was recovered from an adult in good health. V usage is TRBV7-9 and J usage is TRBJ1-4, with D perhaps matching TRBD1 (5 bases). CDR3 DNA sequence: TGTGCCAGCAGCTTAGGCGCAGGGTTTGAAGCCTCAACTAATGAAAAACTGTTTTTT. Its translation: CASSLGAGFEASTNEKLFF.